These 10 T cell receptor beta chains came from one sample sequenced in a study of blood T cell repertoires in COVID-19. The repertoire was sequenced with immunoSEQ multiplex PCR; TCRdb's copy has only in-frame clones and lacks some. The sample includes some 240,000 clones, roughly 86% seen only once; the top ten take 3% to 4%. The specimen was PBMCs or T cells enriched from blood (not recorded which). The receptors were gathered from a woman between 35 and 50 years old with acute COVID-19.

The CDR3 nucleotides are TGTGCCTGGAGTGGGGACAGCGGGCAATCACCCCTCCACTTT. It translates to CAWSGDSGQSPLHF. The chain has TRBV30 and TRBJ1-6; TRBD1 aligns across 7 bases. The CDR3 length is 14 residues. The V and J ends lost 1 base and 10 bases, in that order; junction bases with no gene match: 7. Germline CDR1 GTSNPN, CDR2 SVGIG (reference sequence).

The chain employs TRBV10-3 and TRBJ2-5; D is unresolved. V shed 0 bases and J shed 6 bases, with 11 bases lying between them. The CDR3 loop spans 14 amino acids. The V gene's germline CDR1 is ENHRY and CDR2 SYGVKD. CDR3: CAISESGSVKTQYF. The DNA of the CDR3 is TGTGCCATCAGTGAGTCGGGCTCGGTAAAGACCCAGTACTTC.

In its sample, this clone was seen a few times. The CDR3 loop reads CASSPGRRGGGDTQYF. The CDR3 nucleotides are TGTGCCAGCAGCCCCGGTCGGCGGGGGGGTGGGGATACGCAGTATTTT. The J gene is TRBJ2-3, the V gene TRBV7-2, with 9 nucleotides matching TRBD2. From germline, CDR1 is SGHTA and CDR2 FQGNSA. This CDR3 contains 16 residues. The junction had 12 bases not matched to a gene; V was cut back by 5 bases and J by 6 bases.

The chain employs TRBV27 and TRBJ2-3, with 9 bases matching TRBD1. The CDR3 runs to 17 residues. V shed 3 bases, J shed 8 bases, and the junction held 15 bases outside the gene matches. Per germline, CDR1 MNHEY and CDR2 SMNVEV (reference sequence). The CDR3 DNA follows: TGTGCCAGCAGTTTCTACGGACAGGGGTCTTTGTTAGGTACGCAGTATTTT. Translated: CASSFYGQGSLLGTQYF.

The rearrangement links TRBV25-1 to TRBJ1-6, with 7 bases matching TRBD1. CDR1 and CDR2 (germline): MGHDK, SYGVNS. There are 13 residues in the CDR3. V was pared by 4 bases and J by 14 bases, with 8 bases of the junction left unmatched. The CDR3 loop is CASSVQGKGALHF. The CDR3 DNA follows: TGTGCCAGCAGTGTACAGGGGAAGGGGGCCCTCCACTTT.

The chain uses TRBV9 and TRBJ1-1; possible D gene TRBD1, 6 bases. CDR3 length: 16 amino acids. With 0 bases removed from V and 3 bases from J, the gap between germline ends came to 15 bases. CDR1 and CDR2 from the germline V gene are SGDLS and YYNGEE. Written as DNA, the CDR3 is TGTGCCAGCAGCGTAGGGGGGCTACTGAGTTACACTGAAGCTTTCTTT. This gives the protein CASSVGGLLSYTEAFF.

To note about this clone: Other DNA sequences in this specimen translate into the identical CDR3. This chain joins TRBV19 and TRBJ2-5, with D perhaps matching TRBD1 (6 bases). The CDR3 contains 12 residues. V lost 2 bases, J lost 5 bases, and 6 bases lay in between. Germline CDR1 is LNHDA and CDR2 is SQIVND (reference sequence). As DNA, the CDR3 is TGTGCCAGTAGTATACAGGGGGAGACCCAGTACTTC. This translates into CASSIQGETQYF.

This chain links TRBV12-3 or TRBV12-4 with TRBJ2-7; D is perhaps TRBD2 (5 bases). The CDR3 runs 12 residues. Trimming took off 6 bases at V and 10 bases at J, with 16 bases between the two ends. The CDR3 loop reads CASSLAGEDQYF. The CDR3 DNA reads TGTGCCAGCAGCCTGGCCGGGGAAGATCAGTACTTC.

J is TRBJ2-1 and V is TRBV9; 7 bases are a match to TRBD2. The CDR3 has 14 residues. V was clipped by 0 bases and J by 5 bases; unmatched bases: 2. Germline V gene sequence: CDR1 SGDLS, CDR2 YYNGEE. Here the CDR3 DNA reads TGTGCCAGCAGCGTAGGGCTAGCGGACAATGAGCAGTTCTTC. Encoded protein: CASSVGLADNEQFF.

The sample holds a few counts of this clone. The chain is built from TRBV11-3 and TRBJ1-2, with 11 bases that match TRBD1. In germline, CDR1 is SGHNT, CDR2 YENEEA. The CDR3 extends over 15 amino acids. With 4 bases clipped from V and 3 bases from J, the junction kept 4 bases outside the gene matches. DNA of the CDR3: TGTGCCAGCAGCTCGCGGACAGGGGGCCACTATGGCTACACCTTC. It translates to CASSSRTGGHYGYTF.